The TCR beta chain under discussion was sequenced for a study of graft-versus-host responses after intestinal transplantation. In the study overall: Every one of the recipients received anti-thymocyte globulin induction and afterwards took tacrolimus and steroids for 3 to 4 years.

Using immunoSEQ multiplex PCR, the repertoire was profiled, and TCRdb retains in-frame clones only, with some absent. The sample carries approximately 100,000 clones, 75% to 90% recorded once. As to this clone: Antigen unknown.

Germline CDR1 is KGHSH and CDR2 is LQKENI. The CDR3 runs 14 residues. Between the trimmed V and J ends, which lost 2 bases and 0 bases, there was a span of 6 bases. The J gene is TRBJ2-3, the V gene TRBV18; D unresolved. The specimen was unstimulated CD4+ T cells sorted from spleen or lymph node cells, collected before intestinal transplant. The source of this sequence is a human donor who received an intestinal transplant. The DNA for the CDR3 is TGTGCCAGCTCACCAGGGCTCAGCACAGATACGCAGTATTTT. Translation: CASSPGLSTDTQYF.